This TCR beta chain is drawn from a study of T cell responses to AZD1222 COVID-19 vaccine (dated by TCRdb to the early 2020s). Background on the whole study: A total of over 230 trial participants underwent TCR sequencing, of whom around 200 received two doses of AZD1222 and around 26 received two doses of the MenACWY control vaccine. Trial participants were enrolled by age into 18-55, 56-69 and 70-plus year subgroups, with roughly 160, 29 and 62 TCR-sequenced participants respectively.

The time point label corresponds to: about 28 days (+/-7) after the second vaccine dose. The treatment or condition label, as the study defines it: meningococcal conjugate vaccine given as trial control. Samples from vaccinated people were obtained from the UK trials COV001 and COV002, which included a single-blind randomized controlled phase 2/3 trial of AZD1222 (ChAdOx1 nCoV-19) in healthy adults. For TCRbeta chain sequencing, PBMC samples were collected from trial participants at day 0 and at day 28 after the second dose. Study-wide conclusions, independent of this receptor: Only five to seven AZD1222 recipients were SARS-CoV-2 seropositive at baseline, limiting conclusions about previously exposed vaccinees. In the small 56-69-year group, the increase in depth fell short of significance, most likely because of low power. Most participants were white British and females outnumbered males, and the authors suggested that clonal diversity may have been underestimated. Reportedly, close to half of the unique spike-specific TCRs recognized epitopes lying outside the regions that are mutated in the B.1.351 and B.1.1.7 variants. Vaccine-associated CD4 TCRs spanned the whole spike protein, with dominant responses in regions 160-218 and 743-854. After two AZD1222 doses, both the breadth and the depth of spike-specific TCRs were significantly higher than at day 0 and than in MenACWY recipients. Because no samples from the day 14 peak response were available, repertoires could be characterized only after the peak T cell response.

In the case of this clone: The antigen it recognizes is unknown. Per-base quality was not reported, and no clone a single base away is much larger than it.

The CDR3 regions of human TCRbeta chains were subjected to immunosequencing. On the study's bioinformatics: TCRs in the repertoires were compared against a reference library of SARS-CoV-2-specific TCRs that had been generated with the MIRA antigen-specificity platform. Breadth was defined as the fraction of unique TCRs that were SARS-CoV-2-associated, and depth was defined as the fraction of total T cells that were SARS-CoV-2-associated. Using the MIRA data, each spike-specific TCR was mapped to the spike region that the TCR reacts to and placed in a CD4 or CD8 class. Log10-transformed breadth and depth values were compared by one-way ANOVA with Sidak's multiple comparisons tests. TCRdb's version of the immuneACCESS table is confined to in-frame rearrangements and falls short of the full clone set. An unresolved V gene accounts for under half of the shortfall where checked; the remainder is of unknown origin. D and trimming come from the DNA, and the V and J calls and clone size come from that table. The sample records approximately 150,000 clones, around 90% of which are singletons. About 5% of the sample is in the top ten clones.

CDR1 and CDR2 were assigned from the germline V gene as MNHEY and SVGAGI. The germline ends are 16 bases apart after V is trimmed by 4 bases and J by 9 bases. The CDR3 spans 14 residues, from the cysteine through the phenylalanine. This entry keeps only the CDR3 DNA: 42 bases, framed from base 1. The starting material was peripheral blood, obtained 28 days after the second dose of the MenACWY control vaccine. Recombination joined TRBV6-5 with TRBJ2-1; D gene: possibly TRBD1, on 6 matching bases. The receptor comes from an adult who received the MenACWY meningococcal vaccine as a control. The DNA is TGTGCCAGCAGTTTGACAGGTTCTAGGGGTGAGCAGTTCTTC. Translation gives CASSLTGSRGEQFF.